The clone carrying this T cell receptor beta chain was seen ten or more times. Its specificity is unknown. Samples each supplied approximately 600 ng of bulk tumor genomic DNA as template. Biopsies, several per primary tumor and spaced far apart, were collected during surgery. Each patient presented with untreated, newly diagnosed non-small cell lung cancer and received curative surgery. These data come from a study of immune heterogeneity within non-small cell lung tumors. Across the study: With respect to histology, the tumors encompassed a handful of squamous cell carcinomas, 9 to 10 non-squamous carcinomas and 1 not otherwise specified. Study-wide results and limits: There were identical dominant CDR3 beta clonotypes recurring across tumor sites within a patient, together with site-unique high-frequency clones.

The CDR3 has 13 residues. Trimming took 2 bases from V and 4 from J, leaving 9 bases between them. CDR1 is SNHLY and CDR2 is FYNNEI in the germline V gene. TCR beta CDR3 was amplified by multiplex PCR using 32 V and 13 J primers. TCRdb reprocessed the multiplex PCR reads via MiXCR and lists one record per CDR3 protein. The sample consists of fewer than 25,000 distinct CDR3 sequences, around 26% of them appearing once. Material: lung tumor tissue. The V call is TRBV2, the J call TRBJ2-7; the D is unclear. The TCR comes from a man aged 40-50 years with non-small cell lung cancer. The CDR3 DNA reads TGTGCCAGCAGTGAATTCGAGGAGTACGAGCAGTACTTC. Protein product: CASSEFEEYEQYF. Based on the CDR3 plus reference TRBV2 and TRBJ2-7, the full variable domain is EPEVTQTPSHQVTQMGQEVILRCVPISNHLYFYWYRQILGQKVEFLVSFYNNEISEKSEIFDDQFSVERPDGSNFTLKIRSTKLEDSAMYFCASSEFEEYEQYFGPGTRLTVT.